One and the same sample provided the 21 T cell receptor beta chains below, sequenced in a study of patients and donors after allogeneic stem cell transplantation (dated by TCRdb to about 2020). Library preparation employed RT-PCR. The instrument was a NextSeq 550. The raw public data were reprocessed by TCRdb itself: fastp quality trimming at Q25, MiXCR clonotype calling, in-frame beta chains only. Each record represents a unique CDR3 protein, reported with the most common genes and DNA among its rows. This sample gives about 18,000 distinct CDR3 sequences in total; less than 5% of them show up just once. Of the sample, approximately 39% is held by the ten largest clones. The material sequenced was blood, either unsorted or a sorted T cell fraction (not recorded which). The source is a human donor who was either an allogeneic HSCT recipient or a stem cell or donor lymphocyte infusion donor (not recorded which). It is not recorded whose cells these are; they may come from a transplant donor.

This clonotype has at least ten counts. The chain uses TRBV20-1 and TRBJ2-5; TRBD2 aligns across 11 bases. CDR1 is DFQATT and CDR2 is SNEGSKA in the germline V gene (reference sequence). The CDR3 consists of 13 residues. Unmatched junction bases numbered 4, after V lost 5 bases and J lost 5 bases. The CDR3 loop reads CSAPTSGAETQYF. CDR3 sequence (DNA): TGCAGTGCTCCGACTAGCGGGGCGGAGACCCAGTACTTC.

This clonotype has at least ten counts. The chain recombines TRBV29-1 with TRBJ1-1; possible D gene TRBD1, 6 bases. CDR3 size: 13 residues. Looked up from germline, CDR1 is SQVTM and CDR2 is ANQGSEA. Trimming shortened V by 4 bases and J by 4 bases, and 13 bases separated the two germline ends. CDR3 sequence: CSVGRRGFTEAFF. The DNA of the CDR3 is TGCAGCGTTGGGCGCAGGGGATTCACTGAAGCTTTCTTT.

This clonotype was recorded many times. This chain uses TRBV5-4 with TRBJ1-1, with 10 bases that match TRBD1. This CDR3 contains 16 residues. Germline V gene lookup returns CDR1 SGHNT and CDR2 YYREEE (reference sequence). The V gene end was trimmed by 4 bases and the J gene end by 11 bases; junction bases not matched to a gene: 17. CDR3 sequence: CASSPGTGVDQVSAFF. CDR3 nucleotide sequence: TGTGCCAGCAGCCCCGGGACAGGGGTTGACCAGGTGTCTGCTTTCTTT.

CDR3 loop: CASSDPLWTSGDQETQYF. As DNA, the CDR3 is TGTGCCAGCAGTGACCCCCTCTGGACTAGCGGGGACCAAGAGACCCAGTACTTC. J is TRBJ2-5 and V is TRBV6-4, with 12 bases fitting TRBD2. This CDR3 spans 18 amino acids. Trimming removed 2 bases from V and 0 bases from J; junction bases left unmatched: 7. CDR1 and CDR2 from the germline V gene are MRHNA and SNTAGT.

In this sample, this clonotype turned up many times. This chain joins TRBV6-1 and TRBJ1-6; D unresolved. The CDR3 length is 14 residues. Germline loops: CDR1 MNHNS, CDR2 SASEGT. Trimming shortened V by 2 bases and J by 9 bases, and 11 bases separated the two germline ends. This CDR3 reads CASSEMPRSSPLHF. The CDR3 coding sequence is TGTGCCAGCAGTGAAATGCCAAGGAGTTCACCCCTCCACTTT.

This clonotype is large in the sample. This sequence joins TRBV29-1 and TRBJ2-5; D not resolved. Looked up from germline, CDR1 is SQVTM and CDR2 is ANQGSEA. The ends were cut back, 4 bases at V and 3 bases at J, with 9 bases in the middle. This CDR3 spans 12 amino acids. The CDR3 sequence is CSVVPNKETQYF. CDR3 sequence (DNA): TGCAGCGTTGTGCCCAACAAAGAGACCCAGTACTTC.

This clonotype was detected many times. The chain combines TRBV28 with TRBJ2-2; 14 bases are shared with TRBD2. The CDR3 is 16 residues long. The trim removed 5 bases at V and 9 bases at J, leaving 8 bases unmatched. From germline, CDR1 is MDHEN and CDR2 SYDVKM. The CDR3 protein is CASSPLGLAGVRELFF. The CDR3 bases are TGTGCCAGCAGTCCCCTGGGACTAGCGGGAGTCCGGGAGCTGTTTTTT.

This clonotype was recorded at least ten times. The DNA of the CDR3 is TGTGCCAGCAGCCTAGCGGGGGGGCTGGAGACCCAGTACTTC. It codes for CASSLAGGLETQYF. V is TRBV6-1 and J is TRBJ2-5; 12 nucleotides line up with TRBD2. This CDR3 spans 14 amino acids. The trim removed 6 bases at V and 5 bases at J, leaving 4 bases unmatched. The V gene's germline CDR1 is MNHNS and CDR2 SASEGT.

This clonotype was counted ten times or more. The chain uses TRBV20-1 and TRBJ1-4, with TRBD1 as a possible D gene (5 bases). CDR1 and CDR2 (germline): DFQATT, SNEGSKA (reference sequence). The CDR3 has 14 residues. Trimming took 1 base from V and 8 from J, leaving 14 bases between them. The CDR3 sequence: CSARGTGKNEKLFF. The CDR3 DNA reads TGCAGTGCTAGAGGCACAGGCAAGAACGAAAAACTGTTTTTT.

The chain joins TRBV20-1 to TRBJ2-3, with 8 bases lining up with TRBD1. The CDR3 runs 15 residues. V trimming: 5 bases; J trimming: 4 bases; junction bases outside the gene matches: 11. Germline V CDR1 and CDR2: DFQATT, SNEGSKA (reference sequence). The CDR3 reads CSACQTGVGADTQYF. The CDR3 nucleotides read TGCAGTGCTTGTCAGACAGGGGTCGGGGCAGATACGCAGTATTTT.

The chain uses TRBV9 and TRBJ1-2, with D uncertain. The CDR3 has 14 amino acids. The V end was cut by 1 base, the J end by 6 bases, with 13 bases between. Germline CDR1 is SGDLS and CDR2 is YYNGEE. CDR3 sequence (DNA): TGTGCCAGCAGCGTATACCGAACCCCCCATGGCTACACCTTC. Translating it yields CASSVYRTPHGYTF.

This clonotype was found a few times. Germline and junction disagree at one end, which may indicate a read error. The gene calls are TRBV6-2 or TRBV6-3 and TRBJ2-4; 9 bases match TRBD2. This CDR3 has 13 amino acids. Germline values: CDR1 MNHEY, CDR2 SVGEGT. DNA of the CDR3: TGTGCCAGCAGTTACGGGGGACTAGCCCGGGTCCTGTTC. As protein: CASSYGGLARVLF.

This clonotype was picked up many times. The gene calls are TRBV7-9 and TRBJ2-1; 8 nucleotides line up with TRBD2. CDR3 length: 13 residues. Germline V gene sequence: CDR1 SEHNR, CDR2 FQNEAQ (reference sequence). V shed 5 bases and J 9 bases; nucleotides not matched to a gene: 6. CDR3 sequence (DNA): TGTGCCAGCAGCCAACTAGCGGTGGGTGAGCAGTTCTTC. This sequence encodes CASSQLAVGEQFF. Full variable domain (remainder filled in from reference TRBV7-9 and TRBJ2-1): DTGVSQNPRHKITKRGQNVTFRCDPISEHNRLYWYRQTLGQGPEFLTYFQNEAQLEKSRLLSDRFSAERPKGSFSTLEIQRTEQGDSAMYLCASSQLAVGEQFFGPGTRLTVL.

This clonotype was detected ten times or more. The chain recombines TRBV18 with TRBJ2-2, with 10 positions matching TRBD2. This CDR3 contains 16 residues. Per the germline V gene, CDR1 is KGHSH and CDR2 is LQKENI. V trimming: 1 base; J trimming: 7 bases; junction bases outside the gene matches: 6. The CDR3 sequence: CASSPRALAGVGELFF. The CDR3 nucleotides read TGTGCCAGCTCACCACGGGCTCTAGCGGGAGTCGGGGAGCTGTTTTTT. Together with reference TRBV18 and TRBJ2-2, the CDR3 gives the full variable domain: NAGVMQNPRHLVRRRGQEARLRCSPMKGHSHVYWYRQLPEEGLKFMVYLQKENIIDESGMPKERFSAEFPKEGPSILRIQQVVRGDSAAYFCASSPRALAGVGELFFGEGSRLTVL.

This clonotype was counted between two and nine times. The chain has TRBV2 and TRBJ1-1; the D is unclear. The germline V gene encodes CDR1 SNHLY and CDR2 FYNNEI. V lost 8 bases, J lost 7 bases, and 14 bases lay in between. The CDR3 runs 12 residues. CDR3 protein: CASGQTGLEAFF. The DNA of the CDR3 is TGTGCCAGCGGCCAAACCGGACTTGAAGCTTTCTTT. The variable domain in full, with the rest retrieved from reference TRBV2 and TRBJ1-1, is EPEVTQTPSHQVTQMGQEVILRCVPISNHLYFYWYRQILGQKVEFLVSFYNNEISEKSEIFDDQFSVERPDGSNFTLKIRSTKLEDSAMYFCASGQTGLEAFFGQGTRLTVV.

The table lists this clonotype with a few counts. DNA of the CDR3: TGTGCCAGCAGCTTCCCGGGACAGATCAACTATGGCTACACCTTC. This encodes CASSFPGQINYGYTF. This chain connects TRBV6-1 to TRBJ1-2, with TRBD1 matching 7 bases. V shed 6 bases and J 2 bases; nucleotides not matched to a gene: 9. The CDR3 sequence is 15 residues long. CDR1 and CDR2 from the germline V gene are MNHNS and SASEGT.

The sample holds many counts of this clonotype. The rearrangement uses TRBV12-5 and TRBJ1-2, with TRBD1 as a possible D gene (5 bases). The germline V and J ends were trimmed by 7 bases and 2 bases, with 11 bases remaining between them. The CDR3 contains 13 residues. CDR1 and CDR2 (germline): LGHNT, FRNRAP. The CDR3 sequence is CASARDSNYGYTF. The CDR3 DNA reads TGTGCTAGTGCCCGCGACAGCAACTATGGCTACACCTTC.

This clonotype occurred many times. V usage is TRBV10-3 and J usage is TRBJ1-1; D is uncertain. This CDR3 comprises 12 residues. The ends were cut back, 10 bases at V and 1 base at J, with 10 bases in the middle. CDR1 is ENHRY and CDR2 is SYGVKD in the germline V gene. The CDR3 protein is CATRVGNTEAFF. In nucleotides, the CDR3 is TGTGCCACGCGGGTTGGGAACACTGAAGCTTTCTTT.

The sample holds many counts of this clonotype. The chain has TRBV9 and TRBJ2-7; a weak D match, TRBD1 (6 bases). The V gene lost 2 bases and the J gene lost 2 bases, with 14 bases spanning the gap. Germline V CDR1 and CDR2: SGDLS, YYNGEE. This CDR3 region has 15 residues. This CDR3 is CASSVGDNMAYEQYF. CDR3 nucleotide sequence: TGTGCCAGCAGCGTGGGGGACAATATGGCCTACGAGCAGTACTTC.

A few counts support this clonotype. V and J are TRBV28 and TRBJ2-1; D is unresolved. The germline V and J ends were trimmed by 1 base and 7 bases, with 5 bases remaining between them. CDR3 length: 12 amino acids. Germline values: CDR1 MDHEN, CDR2 SYDVKM. CDR3 sequence (DNA): TGTGCCAGCAGTTTATTAGGGAATGAGCAGTTCTTC. The encoded protein is CASSLLGNEQFF.

This clonotype was recorded many times. The chain links TRBV5-1 to TRBJ1-2; TRBD1 matches 11 bases. CDR1 SGHRS and CDR2 YFSETQ come from the germline V gene. The junction had 1 base not matched to a gene; V was cut back by 2 bases and J by 4 bases. This CDR3 region has 14 residues. In nucleotides, the CDR3 is TGCGCCAGCAGCTTTGGACAGGGGGCCTATGGCTACACCTTC. Encoded protein: CASSFGQGAYGYTF.